This is a list of T cell receptor beta chains from one sample in a study of T cell repertoires in cytomegalovirus infection. TCRdb processed the reads anew with MiXCR; each CDR3 protein has one entry. The sample lists fewer than 30,000 distinct CDR3 sequences; roughly a fifth were seen once. Their recognized antigens are unknown. Sample: CD8+ T cells from cultured PBMCs, taken from culture after CMV antigen stimulation. The receptors derive from a human donor in good health (CMV status not recorded). Some clones in this sample may be carry-over from other donors' samples. Each CDR3 is given with its conserved first and last residue. D genes are given only for firm matches. Some rows have no size entry. The others give once, few or many, or a class for an expanded clone.

size: few; D: TRBD1; J: TRBJ1-1; V: TRBV12-3/TRBV12-4; CDR3: CASRQGGKNTEAFF; DNA: TGTGCCAGCAGACAGGGGGGGAAGAACACTGAAGCTTTCTTT
size: few; D: .; J: TRBJ2-7; V: TRBV12-3/TRBV12-4; CDR3: CASSLGVWEQYF; DNA: TGTGCCAGCAGTCTGGGAGTGTGGGAGCAGTACTTC
size: few; D: .; J: TRBJ2-7; V: TRBV5-6; CDR3: CASSLFTGRPYEQYF; DNA: TGTGCCAGCAGCTTGTTTACAGGGCGCCCCTACGAGCAGTACTTC
size: many; D: TRBD1; J: TRBJ1-1; V: TRBV7-8; CDR3: CASSSTTDRATEAFF; DNA: TGTGCCAGCAGCTCCACTACCGACAGGGCTACTGAAGCTTTCTTT
size: .; D: .; J: TRBJ2-1; V: TRBV5-1; CDR3: CASSLVSGLIDEQFF; DNA: TGCGCCAGCAGCTTGGTGTCAGGGTTGATCGATGAGCAGTTCTTC
size: many; D: TRBD1; J: TRBJ2-1; V: TRBV7-3; CDR3: CASSFYGQGEYNEQFF; DNA: TGTGCCAGCAGCTTTTACGGACAGGGAGAATACAATGAGCAGTTCTTC
size: few; D: .; J: TRBJ2-7; V: TRBV3-1; CDR3: CASSQVGGYEQYF; DNA: TGTGCCAGCAGCCAAGTGGGAGGTTACGAGCAGTACTTC
size: .; D: .; J: TRBJ2-7; V: TRBV28; CDR3: CASSGLGLAFSYEQYF; DNA: TGTGCCAGCAGTGGCCTGGGACTGGCTTTCTCCTACGAGCAGTACTTC
size: .; D: .; J: TRBJ2-2; V: TRBV20-1; CDR3: CSARDWEGDTGELFF; DNA: TGCAGTGCTAGAGATTGGGAGGGGGACACCGGGGAGCTGTTTTTT
size: many; D: TRBD2; J: TRBJ2-1; V: TRBV20-1; CDR3: CSAFPWGQGGLAGGPGQFF; DNA: TGCAGTGCTTTCCCCTGGGGACAGGGAGGGCTAGCGGGAGGGCCGGGGCAGTTCTTC
size: .; D: .; J: TRBJ2-7; V: TRBV6-6; CDR3: CASWPGPKRNYEQYF; DNA: TGTGCCAGCTGGCCGGGACCCAAGCGGAACTACGAGCAGTACTTC
size: once; D: .; J: TRBJ1-3; V: TRBV7-2; CDR3: CASSPPVSSGNTIYF; DNA: TGTGCCAGCAGCCCCCCGGTTAGCTCTGGAAACACCATATATTTT
size: few; D: .; J: TRBJ2-2; V: TRBV5-6; CDR3: CASSPDTFNTGELFF; DNA: TGTGCCAGCAGCCCGGACACCTTCAACACCGGGGAGCTGTTTTTT
size: many; D: TRBD1; J: TRBJ1-1; V: TRBV7-2; CDR3: CASSPDRVREAFF; DNA: TGTGCCAGCAGCCCGGACAGGGTCCGTGAAGCTTTCTTT
size: .; D: TRBD1; J: TRBJ2-5; V: TRBV7-9; CDR3: CASSLGYRGETQYF; DNA: TGTGCCAGCAGCTTAGGATACAGGGGTGAGACCCAGTACTTC
size: few; D: TRBD2; J: TRBJ2-1; V: TRBV7-8; CDR3: CASSSLSIAGEPTYNEQFF; DNA: TGTGCCAGCAGCTCGCTTTCGATAGCGGGAGAGCCGACTTACAATGAGCAGTTCTTC
size: .; D: .; J: TRBJ1-2; V: TRBV6-2/TRBV6-3; CDR3: CASSYSSVDYLHYGYTF; DNA: TGTGCCAGCAGTTACTCGAGTGTAGACTATCTTCACTATGGCTACACCTTC
size: .; D: .; J: TRBJ2-5; V: TRBV18; CDR3: CASSPNLQETQYF; DNA: TGTGCCAGCTCACCAAACCTACAAGAGACCCAGTACTTC
size: few; D: TRBD1; J: TRBJ1-2; V: TRBV6-5; CDR3: CASSRGQGPSTYGYTF; DNA: TGTGCCAGCAGCCGCGGACAGGGCCCTTCAACTTATGGCTACACCTTC
size: few; D: TRBD2; J: TRBJ2-4; V: TRBV20-1; CDR3: CSARTLQTSGGVNIQYF; DNA: TGCAGTGCTAGAACCCTACAGACTAGCGGGGGGGTAAACATTCAGTACTTC
size: .; D: .; J: TRBJ2-1; V: TRBV11-1; CDR3: CASSLRGGWTSDNEQFF; DNA: TGTGCCAGCAGCTTAAGGGGTGGGTGGACAAGTGACAATGAGCAGTTCTTC
size: .; D: TRBD2; J: TRBJ2-1; V: TRBV4-3; CDR3: CASSQDASGGGAGEQFF; DNA: TGCGCCAGCAGCCAAGATGCATCGGGCGGGGGGGCAGGTGAGCAGTTCTTC
size: few; D: .; J: TRBJ2-3; V: TRBV7-2; CDR3: CASSLYPRGNTDTQYF; DNA: TGTGCCAGCAGCTTGTACCCTCGGGGCAACACAGATACGCAGTATTTT
size: few; D: .; J: TRBJ2-5; V: TRBV7-6; CDR3: CASSLRGETQYF; DNA: TGTGCCAGCAGCTTAAGAGGAGAGACCCAGTACTTC
size: few; D: TRBD2; J: TRBJ2-7; V: TRBV7-2; CDR3: CASRLSGSGHEQYF; DNA: TGTGCCAGCAGGTTGAGCGGGAGTGGGCACGAGCAGTACTTC
size: .; D: .; J: TRBJ1-3; V: TRBV6-6; CDR3: CASSYLAGTGNTIYF; DNA: TGTGCCAGCAGTTACTTGGCAGGGACTGGAAACACCATATATTTT
size: few; D: TRBD1; J: TRBJ2-4; V: TRBV25-1; CDR3: CASSPGTEKNIQYF; DNA: TGTGCCAGCAGTCCCGGGACAGAGAAAAACATTCAGTACTTC
size: .; D: TRBD1; J: TRBJ1-2; V: TRBV27; CDR3: CASSLQGGYDYGYTF; DNA: TGTGCCAGCAGTTTACAGGGGGGTTACGACTATGGCTACACCTTC
size: .; D: TRBD1; J: TRBJ1-6; V: TRBV6-2/TRBV6-3; CDR3: CASSHTWDRDPLKLHF; DNA: TGTGCCAGCAGCCACACCTGGGACAGAGATCCATTAAAGCTCCACTTT
size: .; D: .; J: TRBJ1-4; V: TRBV4-1; CDR3: CASSPLYGDPNERLFF; DNA: TGCGCCAGCAGCCCCCTCTATGGAGATCCTAATGAAAGACTGTTTTTT
size: .; D: .; J: TRBJ1-5; V: TRBV7-8; CDR3: CASSLLPNENQPQHF; DNA: TGTGCCAGCAGCTTACTACCCAATGAGAATCAGCCCCAGCATTTT
size: .; D: .; J: TRBJ1-5; V: TRBV7-9; CDR3: CASSSGVQPQHF; DNA: TGTGCCAGCAGCTCAGGGGTTCAGCCCCAGCATTTT